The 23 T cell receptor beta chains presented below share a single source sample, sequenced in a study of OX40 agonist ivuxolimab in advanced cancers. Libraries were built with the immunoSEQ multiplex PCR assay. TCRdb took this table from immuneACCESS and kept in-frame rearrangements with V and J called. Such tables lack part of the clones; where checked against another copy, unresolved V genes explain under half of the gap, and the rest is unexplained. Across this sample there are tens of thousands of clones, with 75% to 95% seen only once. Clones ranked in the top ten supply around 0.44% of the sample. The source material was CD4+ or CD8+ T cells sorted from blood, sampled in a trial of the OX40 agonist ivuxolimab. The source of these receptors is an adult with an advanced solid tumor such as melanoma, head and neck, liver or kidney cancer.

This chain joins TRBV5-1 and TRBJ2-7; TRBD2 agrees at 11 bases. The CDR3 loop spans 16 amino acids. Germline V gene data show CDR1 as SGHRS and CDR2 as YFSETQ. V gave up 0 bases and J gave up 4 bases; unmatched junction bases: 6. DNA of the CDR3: TGCGCCAGCAGCTTGGAACTAGCGGGAGTCTCGTACGAGCAGTACTTC. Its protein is CASSLELAGVSYEQYF.

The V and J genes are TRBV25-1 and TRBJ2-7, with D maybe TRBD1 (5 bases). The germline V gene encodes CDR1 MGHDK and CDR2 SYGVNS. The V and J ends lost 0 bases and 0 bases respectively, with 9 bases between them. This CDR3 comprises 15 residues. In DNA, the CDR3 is TGTGCCAGCAGTGAATATCGAGACAGCTCCTACGAGCAGTACTTC. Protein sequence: CASSEYRDSSYEQYF.

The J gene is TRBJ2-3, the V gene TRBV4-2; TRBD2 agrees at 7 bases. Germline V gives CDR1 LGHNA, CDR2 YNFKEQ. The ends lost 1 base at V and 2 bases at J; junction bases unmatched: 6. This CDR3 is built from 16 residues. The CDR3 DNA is TGTGCCAGCAGCCAAGGACTAGCCGCTGACACAGATACGCAGTATTTT. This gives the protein CASSQGLAADTDTQYF.

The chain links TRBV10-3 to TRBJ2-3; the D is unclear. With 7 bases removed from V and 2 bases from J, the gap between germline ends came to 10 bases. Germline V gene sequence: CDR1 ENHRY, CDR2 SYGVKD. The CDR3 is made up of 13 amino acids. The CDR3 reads CAIIDLDTDTQYF. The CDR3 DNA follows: TGTGCCATCATAGATCTGGACACAGATACGCAGTATTTT.

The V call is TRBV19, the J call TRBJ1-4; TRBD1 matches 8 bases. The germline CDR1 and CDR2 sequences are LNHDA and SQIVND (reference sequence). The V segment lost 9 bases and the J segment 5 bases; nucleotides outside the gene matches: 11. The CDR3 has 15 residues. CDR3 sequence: CASIPAGTGNEKLFF. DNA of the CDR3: TGTGCCAGCATTCCCGCCGGGACAGGAAATGAAAAACTGTTTTTT.

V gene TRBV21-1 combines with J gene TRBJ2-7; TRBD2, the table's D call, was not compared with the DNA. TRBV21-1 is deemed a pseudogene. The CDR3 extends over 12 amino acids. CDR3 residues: CASSKVRYEQYF. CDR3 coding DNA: TGTGCCAGCAGCAAAGTCCGCTACGAGCAGTACTTC.

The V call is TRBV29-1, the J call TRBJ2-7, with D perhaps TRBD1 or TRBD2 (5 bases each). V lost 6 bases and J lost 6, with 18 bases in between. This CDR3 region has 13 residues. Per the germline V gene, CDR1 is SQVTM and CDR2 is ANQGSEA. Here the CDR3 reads CSVRTQGIGEQYF. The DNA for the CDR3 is TGCAGCGTCCGGACTCAGGGTATCGGCGAGCAGTACTTC.

The DNA of the CDR3 is TGTGCCAGCAGCGGCCGCGACAGGGCTTTTCTGGAGACCCAGTACTTC. Its translation: CASSGRDRAFLETQYF. The V call is TRBV14, the J call TRBJ2-5; 7 bases map to TRBD1. Germline V CDR1 and CDR2: SGHDN, FVKESK. V lost 5 bases, J lost 5 bases, and 14 bases stayed unmatched. The length of the CDR3 is 16 residues. The variable domain in full, with the rest retrieved from reference TRBV14 and TRBJ2-5, is EAGVTQFPSHSVIEKGQTVTLRCDPISGHDNLYWYRRVMGKEIKFLLHFVKESKQDESGMPNNRFLAERTGGTYSTLKVQPAELEDSGVYFCASSGRDRAFLETQYFGPGTRLLVL.

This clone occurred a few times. The CDR3 region has the DNA TGTGCCAGCAGCCAAGGCGGATTTGGGGCCCTCTATGGCTACACCTTC. It yields the protein CASSQGGFGALYGYTF. The chain couples TRBV14 to TRBJ1-2; perhaps TRBD1 as D (5 bases). This CDR3 region has 16 residues. The germline CDR1 and CDR2 sequences are SGHDN and FVKESK. V was cut by 1 base and J by 4 bases, with 16 bases left in between.

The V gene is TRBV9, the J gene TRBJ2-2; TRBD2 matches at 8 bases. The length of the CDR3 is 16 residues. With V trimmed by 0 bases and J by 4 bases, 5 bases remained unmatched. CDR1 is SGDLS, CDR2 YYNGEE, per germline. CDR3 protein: CASSVAPGGRTGELFF. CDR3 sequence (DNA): TGTGCCAGCAGCGTAGCCCCGGGGGGGCGCACCGGGGAGCTGTTTTTT. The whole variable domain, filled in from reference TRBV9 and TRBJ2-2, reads DSGVTQTPKHLITATGQRVTLRCSPRSGDLSVYWYQQSLDQGLQFLIQYYNGEERAKGNILERFSAQQFPDLHSELNLSSLELGDSALYFCASSVAPGGRTGELFFGEGSRLTVL.

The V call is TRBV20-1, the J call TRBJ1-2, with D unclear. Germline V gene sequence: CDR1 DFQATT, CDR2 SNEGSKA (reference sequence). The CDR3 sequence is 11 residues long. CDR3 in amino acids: CVDGTNYGYTF. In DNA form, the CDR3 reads TGCGTGGACGGGACTAACTATGGCTACACCTTC.

DNA of the CDR3: TGTGCCAGCAGTCCGGGCCCAAGTGGTAATCAGCCCCAGCATTTT. It translates to CASSPGPSGNQPQHF. The J gene is TRBJ1-5, the V gene TRBV27; D not resolved. V shed 5 bases and J shed 4 bases, with 15 bases lying between them. This CDR3 spans 15 amino acids. Germline loops: CDR1 MNHEY, CDR2 SMNVEV (reference sequence).

CDR3 nucleotides: TGTGCCAGCAGTGACTCGGGCAGGGGCACTGAAGCTTTCTTT. This translates into CASSDSGRGTEAFF. This sequence joins TRBV6-4 and TRBJ1-1; D might be TRBD1 (6 bases). This CDR3 is built from 14 residues. Germline values: CDR1 MRHNA, CDR2 SNTAGT. V lost 0 bases, J lost 4 bases, and 9 bases lay in between.

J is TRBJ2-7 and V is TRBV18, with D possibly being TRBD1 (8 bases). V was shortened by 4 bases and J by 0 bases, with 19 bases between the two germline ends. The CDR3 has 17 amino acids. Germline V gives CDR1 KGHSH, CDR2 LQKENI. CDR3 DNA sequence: TGTGCCAGCTCACAGCCAGGGGGCGCGGGGGACTCCTACGAGCAGTACTTC. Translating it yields CASSQPGGAGDSYEQYF.

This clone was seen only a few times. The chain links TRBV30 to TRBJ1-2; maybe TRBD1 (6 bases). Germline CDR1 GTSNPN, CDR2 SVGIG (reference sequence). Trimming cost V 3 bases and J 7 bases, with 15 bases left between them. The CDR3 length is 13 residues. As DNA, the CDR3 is TGTGCCTGGAGCTATACAGGGAGGAGTGGCTACACCTTC. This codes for CAWSYTGRSGYTF.

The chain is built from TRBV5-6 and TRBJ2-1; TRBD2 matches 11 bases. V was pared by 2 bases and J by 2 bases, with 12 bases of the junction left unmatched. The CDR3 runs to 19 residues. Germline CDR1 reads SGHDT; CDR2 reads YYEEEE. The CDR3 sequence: CASSFTGLAGYGAYNEQFF. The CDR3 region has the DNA TGTGCCAGCAGCTTTACAGGACTAGCGGGTTACGGGGCCTACAATGAGCAGTTCTTC.

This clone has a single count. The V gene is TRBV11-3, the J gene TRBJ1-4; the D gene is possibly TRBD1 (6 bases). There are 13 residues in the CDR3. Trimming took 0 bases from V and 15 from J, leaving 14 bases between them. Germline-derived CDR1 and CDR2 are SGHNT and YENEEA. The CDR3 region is CASSLEGTGALFF. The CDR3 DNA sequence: TGTGCCAGCAGCTTAGAAGGAACGGGGGCTTTGTTTTTT.

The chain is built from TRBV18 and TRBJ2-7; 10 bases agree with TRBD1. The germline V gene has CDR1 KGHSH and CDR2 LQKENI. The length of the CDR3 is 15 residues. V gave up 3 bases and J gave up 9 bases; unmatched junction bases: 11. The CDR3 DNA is TGTGCCAGCTCACCTCCGGCGACAGGGGGCATCCGGCAGTACTTC. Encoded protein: CASSPPATGGIRQYF. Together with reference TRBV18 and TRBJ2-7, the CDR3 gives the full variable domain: NAGVMQNPRHLVRRRGQEARLRCSPMKGHSHVYWYRQLPEEGLKFMVYLQKENIIDESGMPKERFSAEFPKEGPSILRIQQVVRGDSAAYFCASSPPATGGIRQYFGPGTRLTVT.

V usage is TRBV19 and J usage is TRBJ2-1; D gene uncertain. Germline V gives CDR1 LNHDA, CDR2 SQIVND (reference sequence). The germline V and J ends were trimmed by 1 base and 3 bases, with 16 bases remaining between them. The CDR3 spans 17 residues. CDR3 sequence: CASSIGSGQLSYNEQFF. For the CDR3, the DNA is TGTGCCAGTAGTATAGGCTCAGGCCAGCTAAGCTACAATGAGCAGTTCTTC.

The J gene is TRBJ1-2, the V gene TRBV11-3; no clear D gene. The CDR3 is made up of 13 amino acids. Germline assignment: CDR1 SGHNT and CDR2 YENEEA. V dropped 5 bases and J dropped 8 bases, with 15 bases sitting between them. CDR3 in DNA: TGTGCCAGCAGCCCCGGACCGGAGAGCGGCTACACCTTC. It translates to CASSPGPESGYTF.

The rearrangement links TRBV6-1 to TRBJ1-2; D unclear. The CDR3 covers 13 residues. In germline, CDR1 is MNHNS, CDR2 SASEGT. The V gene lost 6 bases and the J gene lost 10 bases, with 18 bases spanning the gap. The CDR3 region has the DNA TGTGCCAGCAGCGGACGGATAGATTATTTCTACACCTTC. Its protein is CASSGRIDYFYTF.

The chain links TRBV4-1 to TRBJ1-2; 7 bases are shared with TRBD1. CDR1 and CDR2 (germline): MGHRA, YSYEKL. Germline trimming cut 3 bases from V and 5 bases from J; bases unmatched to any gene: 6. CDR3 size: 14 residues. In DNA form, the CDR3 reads TGCGCCAGCAGCCAGGACCAGGGGGGATATGGCTACACCTTC. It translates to CASSQDQGGYGYTF.

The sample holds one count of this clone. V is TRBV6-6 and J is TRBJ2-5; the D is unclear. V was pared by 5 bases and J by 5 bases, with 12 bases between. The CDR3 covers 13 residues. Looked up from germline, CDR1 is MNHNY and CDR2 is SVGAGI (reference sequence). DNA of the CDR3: TGTGCCAGCAGTCGAACCTTGGGGGAGACCCAGTACTTC. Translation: CASSRTLGETQYF.